This entry lists 24 T cell receptor beta chains sequenced from one sample in a study of OX40 agonist ivuxolimab in advanced cancers. TCRdb's copy holds only in-frame clones and misses some; the assay was immunoSEQ multiplex PCR. The sample contains 95,000 to 100,000 clones, about 86% of which appear only once. Here the sequenced sample was CD4+ or CD8+ T cells sorted from blood, taken in a trial of the OX40 agonist ivuxolimab. Receptors were obtained from an adult with an advanced solid tumor such as melanoma, head and neck, liver or kidney cancer.

This clone was seen only a few times. This chain uses TRBV28 with TRBJ1-1; D not certain. The CDR3 is 14 residues long. V was trimmed by 5 bases and J by 2 bases, leaving 12 bases between them. Germline assignment: CDR1 MDHEN and CDR2 SYDVKM. The CDR3 coding sequence is TGTGCCAGCAGTAATAGGGTTAGAAACACTGAAGCTTTCTTT. Protein sequence: CASSNRVRNTEAFF.

This chain joins TRBV19 and TRBJ1-4, with 10 bases that match TRBD1. Losses at the gene ends were 5 bases for V and 4 bases for J; bases not matched to a gene: 10. Germline V gene lookup returns CDR1 LNHDA and CDR2 SQIVND (reference sequence). The CDR3 runs to 17 residues. The CDR3 here is CASSSGTGAFVNEKLFF. The CDR3 DNA reads as TGTGCCAGTAGTTCCGGGACAGGGGCCTTCGTTAATGAAAAACTGTTTTTT.

The chain joins TRBV28 to TRBJ1-1, with 10 bases identical to TRBD1. The germline gives CDR1 MDHEN, CDR2 SYDVKM. The CDR3 is 15 residues long. The CDR3 is CAHTRQGASGAEAFF. The CDR3 DNA follows: TGTGCTCACACCCGACAGGGGGCGAGTGGAGCTGAAGCTTTCTTT.

In this sample, this clone turned up once. The rearrangement joins TRBV5-1 to TRBJ2-7; 7 nucleotides match TRBD1. V trimming: 0 bases; J trimming: 6 bases; junction bases outside the gene matches: 3. The CDR3 spans 13 residues. Looked up from germline, CDR1 is SGHRS and CDR2 is YFSETQ. The CDR3 DNA reads as TGCGCCAGCAGCTTGGTACAGGGGTTCGAGCAGTACTTC. Amino acids: CASSLVQGFEQYF.

The gene calls are TRBV10-1 and TRBJ1-2; no reliable D call. V dropped 11 bases and J dropped 0 bases, with 16 bases sitting between them. CDR3 length: 14 residues. Germline V gene lookup returns CDR1 WNHNN and CDR2 SYGVQD (reference sequence). CDR3 loop: CARNKSPSNYGYTF. In nucleotides, the CDR3 is TGCGCCCGCAATAAGTCACCCTCTAACTATGGCTACACCTTC.

The sample holds a few counts of this clone. The CDR3 DNA reads as TGTGCCAGCAGCTCGGGACAGGGAAGGTACGAGCAGTACTTC. This codes for CASSSGQGRYEQYF. This chain connects TRBV7-9 to TRBJ2-7, with 9 bases aligning to TRBD1. The CDR3 is made up of 14 amino acids. Trimming removed 4 bases from V and 4 bases from J; junction bases left unmatched: 5. CDR1 is SEHNR and CDR2 is FQNEAQ in the germline V gene (reference sequence).

V gene TRBV28 combines with J gene TRBJ2-7; 10 bases match TRBD1. CDR3 size: 17 residues. Germline V gives CDR1 MDHEN, CDR2 SYDVKM. The V segment lost 4 bases and the J segment 3 bases; nucleotides outside the gene matches: 12. The CDR3 coding sequence is TGTGCCAGCAGTTCTCTCGGCCGGGACAGGGGTAACTACGAGCAGTACTTC. Translated, it gives CASSSLGRDRGNYEQYF.

This chain uses TRBV28 with TRBJ1-2, with TRBD1 identical over 7 bases. V shed 5 bases and J 3 bases; nucleotides not matched to a gene: 6. This CDR3 has 14 residues. Germline V lookup: CDR1 MDHEN, CDR2 SYDVKM. The CDR3 reads CASSNQGEDYGYTF. The CDR3 DNA follows: TGTGCCAGCAGTAACCAGGGGGAAGACTATGGCTACACCTTC.

This clone was seen a single time. The J gene is TRBJ2-1, the V gene TRBV5-5; 8 nucleotides agree with TRBD2. The CDR3 loop spans 15 amino acids. Germline-derived CDR1 and CDR2 are SGHKS and YYEKEE (reference sequence). Losses at the gene ends were 5 bases for V and 4 bases for J; bases not matched to a gene: 8. CDR3 protein: CASRTGTRPYNEQFF. For the CDR3, the DNA is TGTGCCAGCAGAACCGGGACTAGACCGTACAATGAGCAGTTCTTC.

This clone is a singleton in its sample. V and J are TRBV27 and TRBJ2-1; D is possibly TRBD1 (6 bases). The V and J ends lost 6 bases and 4 bases respectively, with 13 bases between them. The germline V gene encodes CDR1 MNHEY and CDR2 SMNVEV (reference sequence). This CDR3 comprises 14 residues. CDR3 in amino acids: CASRAGALYNEQFF. For the CDR3, the DNA is TGTGCCAGCAGGGCAGGGGCCCTATACAATGAGCAGTTCTTC.

The gene calls are TRBV11-2 and TRBJ1-2; D perhaps matches TRBD1 (5 bases). The CDR3 consists of 13 residues. Germline V gives CDR1 SGHAT, CDR2 FQNNGV. The V end was cut by 5 bases, the J end by 7 bases, with 14 bases between. The CDR3 coding sequence is TGTGCCAGCAGCCAGTCCCAGGGTACTGGCTACACCTTC. Translating gives CASSQSQGTGYTF.

This chain links TRBV11-1 with TRBJ1-2; 8 nucleotides agree with TRBD1. Germline lookup yields CDR1 SGHAT and CDR2 FQDESV (reference sequence). The CDR3 extends over 13 amino acids. Unmatched junction bases numbered 6, after V lost 5 bases and J lost 7 bases. CDR3 loop: CASSPRTGSGYTF. CDR3 nucleotide sequence: TGTGCCAGCAGCCCCCGGACAGGGAGTGGCTACACCTTC.

The J gene is TRBJ1-2, the V gene TRBV19, with D perhaps TRBD1 (5 bases). Trimming pared 1 base from V and 4 bases from J, leaving 7 bases between. The germline gives CDR1 LNHDA, CDR2 SQIVND (reference sequence). The CDR3 has 13 amino acids. The CDR3 nucleotides are TGTGCCAGTAGTATAGGGGGGACCTATGGCTACACCTTC. It codes for CASSIGGTYGYTF.

This CDR3 reads CASSLRGRDVGTEAFF. The CDR3 DNA reads TGTGCCAGCAGCCTGAGGGGGCGCGACGTTGGTACTGAAGCTTTCTTT. The gene calls are TRBV27 and TRBJ1-1, with 7 bases matching TRBD1. The V segment lost 6 bases and the J segment 5 bases; nucleotides outside the gene matches: 15. The V gene's germline CDR1 is MNHEY and CDR2 SMNVEV (reference sequence). This CDR3 is 16 amino acids long.

V gene TRBV28 combines with J gene TRBJ1-4; 10 bases are shared with TRBD1. The CDR3 consists of 16 residues. The junction had 7 bases not matched to a gene; V was cut back by 5 bases and J by 4 bases. CDR1 is MDHEN, CDR2 SYDVKM, per germline. CDR3 DNA: TGTGCCAGCAGTGTGGGACAGGGGTACAGTAATGAAAAACTGTTTTTT. Amino acid sequence: CASSVGQGYSNEKLFF.

The genes are TRBV9 and TRBJ2-1; 14 bases map to TRBD2. CDR3 length equals 14 residues. V lost 5 bases to trimming and J lost 9 bases; unmatched junction nucleotides: 4. Germline V gene sequence: CDR1 SGDLS, CDR2 YYNGEE. The CDR3 sequence: CASSGTSGRGEQFF. In DNA form, the CDR3 reads TGTGCCAGCAGTGGGACTAGCGGGAGAGGTGAGCAGTTCTTC.

The chain carries TRBV7-2 and TRBJ1-1; 7 nucleotides agree with TRBD1. After removal of 1 base from V and 1 base from J, the junction contained 9 bases not matched to a gene. The CDR3 consists of 17 residues. Per germline, CDR1 SGHTA and CDR2 FQGNSA. This CDR3 reads CASSLVVPRDRNTEAFF. The CDR3 bases are TGTGCCAGCAGCTTAGTAGTCCCCCGGGACAGGAACACTGAAGCTTTCTTT.

For the CDR3, the DNA is TGTGCCAGCAGTTTAGGTAGACAGGGGGCAATACCCCTCCACTTT. This translates into CASSLGRQGAIPLHF. This rearrangement joins TRBV28 to TRBJ1-6; 10 positions agree with TRBD1. Per germline, CDR1 MDHEN and CDR2 SYDVKM. The length of the CDR3 is 15 residues. V lost 2 bases and J lost 12; bases outside the gene matches: 7.

The V call is TRBV27, the J call TRBJ2-3; D is undetermined. Germline CDR1 is MNHEY and CDR2 is SMNVEV (reference sequence). V shed 1 base and J shed 3 bases, with 5 bases lying between them. The CDR3 consists of 13 residues. In DNA, the CDR3 is TGTGCCAGCAGTTTATTCGTTACAGATACGCAGTATTTT. This sequence encodes CASSLFVTDTQYF.

The CDR3 sequence: CASSISRTESYEQYF. For the CDR3, the DNA is TGTGCCAGTAGTATTTCCCGGACAGAATCCTACGAGCAGTACTTC. The chain is built from TRBV19 and TRBJ2-7; a possible D gene is TRBD1 (6 bases). The V and J ends lost 3 bases and 1 base respectively, with 13 bases between them. Germline assignment: CDR1 LNHDA and CDR2 SQIVND (reference sequence). This CDR3 has 15 residues.

This clone has only one observation. The V and J genes are TRBV7-2 and TRBJ2-5; TRBD2 might be the D (6 bases). This CDR3 comprises 16 residues. V lost 1 base, J lost 7 bases, and 19 bases lay in between. The germline V gene has CDR1 SGHTA and CDR2 FQGNSA. For the CDR3, the DNA is TGTGCCAGCAGCTTAGGTGGCGGGGTTTACGATGGGACCCAGTACTTC. The encoded protein is CASSLGGGVYDGTQYF.

By proportion, this clone is medium-sized. The chain joins TRBV28 to TRBJ1-4, with D maybe TRBD1 (5 bases). The CDR3 is made up of 14 amino acids. Germline CDR1 reads MDHEN; CDR2 reads SYDVKM. Trimming took off 5 bases at V and 10 bases at J, with 17 bases between the two ends. CDR3 bases: TGTGCCAGCAGTCCTCCGGGGCTTATGGCAAAACTGTTTTTT. As protein: CASSPPGLMAKLFF. Supplemented by reference TRBV28 and TRBJ1-4, the full variable domain reads DVKVTQSSRYLVKRTGEKVFLECVQDMDHENMFWYRQDPGLGLRLIYFSYDVKMKEKGDIPEGYSVSREKKERFSLILESASTNQTSMYLCASSPPGLMAKLFFGSGTQLSVL.

V gene TRBV4-1 combines with J gene TRBJ2-3, with 8 bases lining up with TRBD2. The CDR3 contains 16 residues. J lost 12 bases, V lost 0 bases, and 14 bases had no gene match. Per the germline V gene, CDR1 is MGHRA and CDR2 is YSYEKL. CDR3 amino acids: CASSQDRRGARISQYF. In DNA, the CDR3 is TGCGCCAGCAGCCAAGATAGGCGGGGGGCCCGAATCAGTCAGTATTTT.

The rearrangement links TRBV10-3 to TRBJ2-7; TRBD2 agrees at 8 bases. Germline-derived CDR1 and CDR2 are ENHRY and SYGVKD. There are 15 residues in the CDR3. Trimming removed 8 bases from V and 7 bases from J; junction bases left unmatched: 16. The CDR3 sequence is CAIRGGISTTIEQYF. The CDR3 DNA sequence: TGTGCCATCCGGGGGGGTATTTCGACTACGATTGAGCAGTACTTC.